Each of the 15 T cell receptor beta chains below was sequenced from the same sample in a study of T cells after yellow fever vaccination. TCRdb analysed the 5' RACE reads with MiXCR anew, one entry per CDR3 protein. The repertoire holds 510,000 or so distinct CDR3 sequences, 19% seen once, with roughly an eighth in the top ten. The sequences come from PBMCs, collected 15 days after the yellow fever booster vaccination. Receptor source: a man in his thirties or forties who received the YFV17D yellow fever vaccine.

This clonotype was observed a few times. V and J are TRBV30 and TRBJ1-2; 8 bases line up with TRBD1. This CDR3 has 16 residues. In germline, CDR1 is GTSNPN, CDR2 SVGIG (reference sequence). V was clipped by 0 bases and J by 8 bases; unmatched bases: 14. DNA for the CDR3: TGTGCCTGGAGTGTACTAAAGGCAGGGGGCGCGAGGGGCTACACCTTC. Its protein product is CAWSVLKAGGARGYTF.

The V gene is TRBV6-5, the J gene TRBJ2-7; D gene ambiguous. The V gene's germline CDR1 is MNHEY and CDR2 SVGAGI. This CDR3 comprises 14 residues. The V end lost 2 bases, the J end lost 4 bases, and 12 bases lay between the germline ends. The CDR3: CASSYAAGEYEQYF. CDR3 DNA: TGTGCCAGCAGTTACGCAGCCGGAGAATACGAGCAGTACTTC.

This chain links TRBV29-1 with TRBJ2-1; 8 positions match TRBD2. This CDR3 contains 18 residues. V dropped 1 base and J dropped 5; count of bases not matched to a gene: 16. Germline CDR1 SQVTM, CDR2 ANQGSEA. The CDR3 DNA sequence: TGCAGCGTTGAAGGACCGGGACTAGGGCCCGAGGAGGACAATGAGCAGTTCTTC. Amino acids: CSVEGPGLGPEEDNEQFF.

The V gene is TRBV28, the J gene TRBJ1-5; 8 positions match TRBD1. CDR3 length: 16 amino acids. Germline lookup yields CDR1 MDHEN and CDR2 SYDVKM. V gave up 5 bases and J gave up 6 bases; unmatched junction bases: 12. Here the CDR3 reads CASSNGDRPGSQPQHF. CDR3 nucleotide sequence: TGTGCCAGCAGTAACGGGGACAGGCCCGGGAGTCAGCCCCAGCATTTT.

There are a few counts of this clonotype. The J gene is TRBJ2-5, the V gene TRBV6-5; a weak D match, TRBD2 (6 bases). The V and J ends lost 7 bases and 13 bases respectively, with 16 bases between them. CDR3 size: 11 residues. Germline V CDR1 and CDR2: MNHEY, SVGAGI. The CDR3 loop reads CASNYGASAYF. CDR3 DNA sequence: TGTGCCAGCAATTATGGGGCTAGCGCGTACTTC.

The genes are TRBV28 and TRBJ2-3; D not resolved. The CDR3 is 15 residues long. V was cut by 4 bases and J by 0 bases, with 11 bases left in between. Germline-derived CDR1 and CDR2 are MDHEN and SYDVKM. The CDR3: CASSSPPASTDTQYF. For the CDR3, the DNA is TGTGCCAGCAGTTCACCTCCCGCGAGCACAGATACGCAGTATTTT.

This sequence joins TRBV28 and TRBJ1-6, with a weak D call TRBD1 (6 bases). V was pared by 3 bases and J by 5 bases, with 17 bases between. CDR1 and CDR2 (germline): MDHEN, SYDVKM. This CDR3 spans 17 amino acids. The chain's CDR3 is CASSLGPLTGNNSPLHF. The DNA for the CDR3 is TGTGCCAGCAGTTTGGGGCCGTTGACAGGCAATAATTCACCCCTCCACTTT.

V and J are TRBV10-3 and TRBJ2-7; a weak D match, TRBD1 (5 bases). The V gene lost 6 bases and the J gene lost 3 bases, with 18 bases spanning the gap. Germline lookup yields CDR1 ENHRY and CDR2 SYGVKD. The CDR3 spans 15 residues. The CDR3 here is CAIREPGKAIYEQYF. CDR3 DNA: TGTGCCATCAGGGAGCCAGGGAAAGCCATCTACGAGCAGTACTTC.

This clonotype was seen a handful of times. The J gene is TRBJ2-3, the V gene TRBV7-3; D might be TRBD1 (5 bases). The germline gives CDR1 SGHTA, CDR2 FQGTGA. V lost 5 bases and J 6 bases, leaving 12 bases between the germline ends. This CDR3 comprises 13 residues. In DNA form, the CDR3 reads TGTGCCAGCAGCGCTAGGGGCTACGATACGCAGTATTTT. Translated: CASSARGYDTQYF.

This clonotype came up a few times. The rearrangement joins TRBV20-1 to TRBJ1-5; TRBD1 aligns across 7 bases. The CDR3 extends over 13 amino acids. CDR1 is DFQATT, CDR2 SNEGSKA, per germline (reference sequence). The trim removed 4 bases at V and 4 bases at J, leaving 4 bases unmatched. This CDR3 is CSAMTGSNQPQHF. DNA for the CDR3: TGCAGTGCTATGACAGGGTCAAATCAGCCCCAGCATTTT.

V usage is TRBV30 and J usage is TRBJ2-4; the D is unclear. The CDR3 is 13 residues long. CDR1 is GTSNPN and CDR2 is SVGIG in the germline V gene (reference sequence). V gave up 1 base and J gave up 0 bases, with 4 bases separating them. The CDR3 nucleotides are TGTGCCTGGAGTGGGCTAGCCAAAAACATTCAGTACTTC. Its translation: CAWSGLAKNIQYF.

This clonotype was detected many times. The chain couples TRBV12-3 or TRBV12-4 to TRBJ2-6; TRBD1 matches at 10 bases. The CDR3 runs to 17 residues. V was pared by 7 bases and J by 0 bases, with 6 bases of the junction left unmatched. The CDR3: CASTKGTGVSGANVLTF. In DNA form, the CDR3 reads TGTGCCAGCACTAAAGGGACAGGGGTCTCTGGGGCCAACGTCCTGACTTTC.

The gene calls are TRBV20-1 and TRBJ2-2, with 7 positions matching TRBD1. Trimming at V came to 0 bases and at J to 0 bases, leaving 10 bases not matched to a gene. From germline, CDR1 is DFQATT and CDR2 SNEGSKA (reference sequence). The CDR3 contains 18 residues. DNA for the CDR3: TGCAGTGCTAGAGATCGTCGCAGGGGGACCGCGAACACCGGGGAGCTGTTTTTT. The encoded protein is CSARDRRRGTANTGELFF.

The chain carries TRBV7-4 and TRBJ2-5; possible D gene TRBD1, 6 bases. This CDR3 contains 15 residues. The germline V gene has CDR1 SGHVT and CDR2 SQSDAQ. Trimming pared 11 bases from V and 0 bases from J, leaving 19 bases between. CDR3 in amino acids: CACSHSRGYQETQYF. In nucleotides, the CDR3 is TGTGCCTGCTCCCACTCGAGGGGGTACCAAGAGACCCAGTACTTC.

This clonotype was seen a handful of times. The chain uses TRBV18 and TRBJ2-5, with D perhaps matching TRBD1 (5 bases). Germline values: CDR1 KGHSH, CDR2 LQKENI. The CDR3 contains 14 residues. The V end was cut by 2 bases, the J end by 5 bases, with 12 bases between. Written as DNA, the CDR3 is TGTGCCAGCTCACCAGGGGCACCGGGTGAGACCCAGTACTTC. This gives the protein CASSPGAPGETQYF.